These 8 T cell receptor beta chains came from one sample sequenced in a study of cytomegalovirus exposure and HLA in healthy donors. PCR was performed using 60 Vbeta and 13 Jbeta primers. Some clones are missing from TCRdb's copy, which holds only in-frame ones; the method was immunoSEQ multiplex PCR. The table has 130,000 to 150,000 clones, 78% seen once. Specimen: PBMCs. The receptors stem from a woman aged 18-30 years in good health and CMV-seropositive.

V is TRBV7-9 and J is TRBJ1-1; D remains unclear. CDR1 is SEHNR and CDR2 is FQNEAQ in the germline V gene (reference sequence). Trimming cost V 2 bases and J 5 bases, with 9 bases left between them. The CDR3 sequence is 13 residues long. CDR3 DNA sequence: TGTGCCAGCAGCTTAATCCGAGAAACTGAAGCTTTCTTT. Its protein is CASSLIRETEAFF.

The chain combines TRBV5-1 with TRBJ1-2; maybe TRBD1 (6 bases). CDR3 length: 13 residues. With 0 bases removed from V and 7 bases from J, the gap between germline ends came to 10 bases. The V gene's germline CDR1 is SGHRS and CDR2 YFSETQ. The CDR3 sequence is CASSLAPGAGYTF. CDR3 bases: TGCGCCAGCAGCTTGGCACCAGGGGCTGGCTACACCTTC.

The genes are TRBV6-1 and TRBJ2-6; TRBD2 matches 8 bases. The CDR3 is 17 amino acids. Germline V gives CDR1 MNHNS, CDR2 SASEGT. V was clipped by 2 bases and J by 0 bases; unmatched bases: 3. The DNA of the CDR3 is TGTGCCAGCAGTGAAATAGCGGGATCCTCTGGGGCCAACGTCCTGACTTTC. Its protein product is CASSEIAGSSGANVLTF.

The gene calls are TRBV7-9 and TRBJ1-1, with D perhaps matching TRBD1 (6 bases). CDR3 length: 12 residues. Germline V CDR1 and CDR2: SEHNR, FQNEAQ (reference sequence). The V end lost 5 bases, the J end lost 10 bases, and 14 bases lay between the germline ends. The CDR3 coding sequence is TGTGCCAGCAGCCTTCCACAGGGTATAGCTTTCTTT. Amino acids: CASSLPQGIAFF.

This clone was counted a single time. The chain has TRBV30 and TRBJ1-6, with TRBD1 matching 8 bases. Losses at the gene ends were 2 bases for V and 10 bases for J; bases not matched to a gene: 7. Germline V lookup: CDR1 GTSNPN, CDR2 SVGIG (reference sequence). This CDR3 comprises 14 residues. CDR3 in amino acids: CAWSLPGGVSPLHF. CDR3 sequence (DNA): TGTGCCTGGAGTCTTCCAGGGGGCGTCTCACCCCTCCACTTT.

The CDR3 here is CASSIPGVGSIEQYF. Here the CDR3 DNA reads TGTGCCAGTAGTATCCCAGGGGTTGGTTCGATTGAGCAGTACTTC. The chain has TRBV19 and TRBJ2-7, with D tentatively TRBD1 (6 bases). V lost 3 bases and J 7 bases, leaving 19 bases between the germline ends. Germline CDR1 reads LNHDA; CDR2 reads SQIVND (reference sequence). The CDR3 is made up of 15 amino acids.

The chain joins TRBV4-3 to TRBJ1-2, with D hard to call. The CDR3 is 13 residues long. The V gene's germline CDR1 is LGHNA and CDR2 YSLEER. V was clipped by 0 bases and J by 8 bases, with 10 bases between them. The DNA of the CDR3 is TGCGCCAGCAGCCAAGAGCGGGGTGTCGGCTACACCTTC. The encoded protein is CASSQERGVGYTF.

This clone was counted a few times. The chain employs TRBV19 and TRBJ1-5; 11 nucleotides align to TRBD1. Germline V gives CDR1 LNHDA, CDR2 SQIVND (reference sequence). The CDR3 is 15 amino acids. J lost 6 bases, V lost 5 bases, and 6 bases had no gene match. CDR3 loop: CASSVRTGGFQPQHF. The CDR3 region has the DNA TGTGCCAGTAGTGTAAGGACAGGGGGCTTTCAGCCCCAGCATTTT.